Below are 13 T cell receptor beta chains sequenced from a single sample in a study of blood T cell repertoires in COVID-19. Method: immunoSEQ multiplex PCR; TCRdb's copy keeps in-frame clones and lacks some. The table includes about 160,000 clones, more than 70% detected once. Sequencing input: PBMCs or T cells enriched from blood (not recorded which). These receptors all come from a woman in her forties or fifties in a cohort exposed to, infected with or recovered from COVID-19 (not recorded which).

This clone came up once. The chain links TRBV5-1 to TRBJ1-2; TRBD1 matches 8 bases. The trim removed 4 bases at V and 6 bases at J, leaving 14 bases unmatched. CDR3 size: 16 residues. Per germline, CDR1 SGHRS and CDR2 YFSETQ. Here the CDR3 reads CASSQRQDRGGDGYTF. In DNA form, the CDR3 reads TGCGCCAGCAGCCAAAGGCAAGACAGGGGTGGGGATGGCTACACCTTC.

DNA for the CDR3: TGTGCCAGCAGCTACAGTGGGGAGGCCCGGGAGCAGTACTTC. It yields the protein CASSYSGEAREQYF. The chain recombines TRBV7-9 with TRBJ2-7, with D possibly being TRBD2 (6 bases). Germline CDR1 and CDR2: SEHNR and FQNEAQ (reference sequence). The CDR3 contains 14 residues. The germline V and J ends were trimmed by 4 bases and 7 bases, with 17 bases remaining between them.

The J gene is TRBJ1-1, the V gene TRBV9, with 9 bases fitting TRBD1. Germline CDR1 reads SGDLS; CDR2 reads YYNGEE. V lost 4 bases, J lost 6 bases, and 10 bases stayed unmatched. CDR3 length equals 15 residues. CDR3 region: CASSRGGQGSSEAFF. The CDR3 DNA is TGTGCCAGCAGCAGAGGGGGACAGGGATCCTCTGAAGCTTTCTTT.

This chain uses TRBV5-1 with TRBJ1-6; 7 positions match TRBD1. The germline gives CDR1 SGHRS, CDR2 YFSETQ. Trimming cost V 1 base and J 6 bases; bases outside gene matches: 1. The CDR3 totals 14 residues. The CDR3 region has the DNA TGCGCCAGCAGCTTGCAGGGGGGTAATTCACCCCTCCACTTT. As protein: CASSLQGGNSPLHF.

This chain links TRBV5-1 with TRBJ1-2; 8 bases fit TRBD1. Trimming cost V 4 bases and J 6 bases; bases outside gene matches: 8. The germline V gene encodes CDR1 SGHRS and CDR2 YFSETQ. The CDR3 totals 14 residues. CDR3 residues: CASSQSDRVHGYTF. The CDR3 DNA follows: TGCGCCAGCAGCCAATCGGACAGGGTACATGGCTACACCTTC.

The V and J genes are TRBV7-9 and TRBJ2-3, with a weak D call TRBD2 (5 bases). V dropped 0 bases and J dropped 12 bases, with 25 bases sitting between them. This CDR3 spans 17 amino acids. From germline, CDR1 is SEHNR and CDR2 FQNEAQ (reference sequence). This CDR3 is CASSLAGSGFGEVSQYF. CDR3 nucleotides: TGTGCCAGCAGCTTAGCAGGTTCGGGATTCGGAGAGGTGTCACAGTATTTT.

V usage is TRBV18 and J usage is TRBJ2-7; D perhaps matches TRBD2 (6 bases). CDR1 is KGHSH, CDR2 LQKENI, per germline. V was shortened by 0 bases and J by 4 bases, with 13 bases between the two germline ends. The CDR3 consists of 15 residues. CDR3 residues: CASSPPGGPRYEQYF. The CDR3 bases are TGTGCCAGCTCACCACCGGGAGGCCCCAGGTACGAGCAGTACTTC.

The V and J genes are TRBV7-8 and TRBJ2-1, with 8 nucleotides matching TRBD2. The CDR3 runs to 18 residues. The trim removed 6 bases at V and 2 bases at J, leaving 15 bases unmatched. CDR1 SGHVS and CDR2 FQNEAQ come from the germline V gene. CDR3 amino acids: CASRPLRLAPTTYNEQFF. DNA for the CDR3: TGTGCCAGCAGGCCACTTAGACTAGCGCCTACGACCTACAATGAGCAGTTCTTC.

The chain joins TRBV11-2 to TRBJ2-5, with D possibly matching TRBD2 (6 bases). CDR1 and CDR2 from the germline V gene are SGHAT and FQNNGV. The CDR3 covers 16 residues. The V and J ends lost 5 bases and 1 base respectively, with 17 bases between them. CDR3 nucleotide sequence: TGTGCCAGCAGCCCAAACGCTCCTAGCGCCCAAGAGACCCAGTACTTC. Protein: CASSPNAPSAQETQYF.

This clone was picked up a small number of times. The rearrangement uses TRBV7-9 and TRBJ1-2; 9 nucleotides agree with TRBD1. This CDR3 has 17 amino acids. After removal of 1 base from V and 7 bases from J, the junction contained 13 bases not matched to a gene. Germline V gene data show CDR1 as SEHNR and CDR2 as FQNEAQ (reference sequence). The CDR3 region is CASSLGGQGGGYAGYTF. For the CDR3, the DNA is TGTGCCAGCAGCTTAGGGGGACAGGGAGGAGGATATGCTGGCTACACCTTC.

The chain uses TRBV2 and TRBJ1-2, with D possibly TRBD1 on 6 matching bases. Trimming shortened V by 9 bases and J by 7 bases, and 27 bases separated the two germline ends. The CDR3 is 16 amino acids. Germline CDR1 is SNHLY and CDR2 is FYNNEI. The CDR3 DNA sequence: TGTGCCAGACGAGAAGAACAGGGTGGGTTTATTGGTGGCTACACCTTC. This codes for CARREEQGGFIGGYTF.

CDR3 nucleotides: TGTGCCAGCAGTTCCCCCTCCAGGGGCTCTAACTATGGCTACACCTTC. It codes for CASSSPSRGSNYGYTF. This chain connects TRBV28 to TRBJ1-2; possible D gene TRBD1, 6 bases. CDR1 and CDR2 from the germline V gene are MDHEN and SYDVKM. Trimming left V 4 bases short and J 0 bases short, with 15 bases between. CDR3 length: 16 amino acids.

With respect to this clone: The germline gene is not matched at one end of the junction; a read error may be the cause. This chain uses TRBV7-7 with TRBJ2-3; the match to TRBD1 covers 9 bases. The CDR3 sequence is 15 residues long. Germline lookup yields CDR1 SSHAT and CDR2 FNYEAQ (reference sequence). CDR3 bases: TGTGCTAGCAGCCGGACAGGGGATTCAACAGATACGCAGTATTTT. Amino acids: CASSRTGDSTDTQYF.